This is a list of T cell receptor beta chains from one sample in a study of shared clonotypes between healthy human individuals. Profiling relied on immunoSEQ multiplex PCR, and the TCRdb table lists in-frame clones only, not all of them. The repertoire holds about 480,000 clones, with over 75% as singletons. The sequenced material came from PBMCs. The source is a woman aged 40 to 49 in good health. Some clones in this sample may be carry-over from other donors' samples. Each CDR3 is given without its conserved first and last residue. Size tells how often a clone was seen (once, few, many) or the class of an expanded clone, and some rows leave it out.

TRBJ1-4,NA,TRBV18,ASSPSSATNEKLF
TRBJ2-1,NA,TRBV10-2,ASSARFPDEF
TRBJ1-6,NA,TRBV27,ASSFWGAVDSPLH
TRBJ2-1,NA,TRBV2,ASTLGTSGGFRF
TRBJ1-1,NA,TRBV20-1,SAQVNTEAF
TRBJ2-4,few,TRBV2,ASNSGIAKNIQY
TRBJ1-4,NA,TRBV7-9,ASSLGTSGGKLF
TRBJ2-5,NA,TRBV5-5,ASSLAGTEETQY
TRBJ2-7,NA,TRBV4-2,ASSRTPGTESYEQY
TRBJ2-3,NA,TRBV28,ASSFRDRGSTDTQY
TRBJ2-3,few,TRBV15,ATSRDTDTQY
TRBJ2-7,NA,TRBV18,ASSPWREREHSEQY
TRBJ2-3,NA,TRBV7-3,ASSAGLVADTQY
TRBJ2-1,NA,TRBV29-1,SVGPSGGYNEQF
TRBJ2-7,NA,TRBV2,ASGTGGPYEQY
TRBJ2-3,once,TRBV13,ASSLSRTILTDTQY
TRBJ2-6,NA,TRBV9,ASSVNAGANVLT
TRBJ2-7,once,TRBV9,ASSVSQGGPEQY
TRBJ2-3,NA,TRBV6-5,ASSYRDTDTQY
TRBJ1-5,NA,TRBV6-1,ASSLDRGSNQPQH
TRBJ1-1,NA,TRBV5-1,ASSLLAQNTEAF
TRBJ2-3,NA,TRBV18,ASSPPVSSTDTQY
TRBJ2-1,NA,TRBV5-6,ASSPVAGGQTYNEQF